These T cell receptor beta chains were read from a single sample in a study of shared clonotypes between healthy human individuals. Sequencing used immunoSEQ multiplex PCR; TCRdb keeps in-frame clones, though not all of them. Here the sample spans about 1.5 million clones, over 95% being singletons. Source material: naive CD4+ T cells sorted from blood. The source is a young man in good health. Each CDR3 is given with its conserved first and last residue. The D gene is left open where the match is weak. Clone size is given for some rows only: seen once, a few or many times, or a class if the clone is expanded.

15	TRBV28	once	-	TRBJ2-7	TGTGCCAGCAGCCAAGGGATACGAACAGATTACGAGCAGTACTTC	CASSQGIRTDYEQYF
14	TRBV5-4	-	-	TRBJ1-2	TGTGCCAGCAGCTTGCGGGCCACAGGTTCCGGCTACACCTTC	CASSLRATGSGYTF
14	TRBV2	-	-	TRBJ2-3	TGTGCCAGTTTGATGGGGCGGAGCACAGATACGCAGTATTTT	CASLMGRSTDTQYF
18	TRBV19	-	TRBD1	TRBJ2-2	TGTGCCACGGCCCGGGACAGATCCCACCTAAAAGACACCGGGGAGCTGTTTTTT	CATARDRSHLKDTGELFF
14	TRBV11-3	-	-	TRBJ2-1	TGTGCCAGCAGCTCGGACCGACTAGTCAATGAGCAGTTCTTC	CASSSDRLVNEQFF
13	TRBV4-3	once	-	TRBJ2-1	TGCGCCAGCAGCCAAGAAGGGGGCAATGAGCAGTTCTTC	CASSQEGGNEQFF
14	TRBV5-1	-	-	TRBJ2-7	TGCGCCAGCAGCTTGGCACCGAGCTCCTACGAGCAGTACTTC	CASSLAPSSYEQYF
14	TRBV2	-	-	TRBJ1-2	TGTGCCAGCACCCCCGTCGTGACAGTCTATGGCTACACCTTC	CASTPVVTVYGYTF
13	TRBV5-6	-	-	TRBJ1-2	TGTGCCAGCAGCACAGGGACCTCCTATGGCTACACCTTC	CASSTGTSYGYTF
17	TRBV21-1	-	-	TRBJ2-5	TGTGCCAGCAGCAGCAAAAGCGGTCCCGATCCGGGCGAGACCCAGTACTTC	CASSSKSGPDPGETQYF
13	TRBV5-1	-	TRBD1	TRBJ1-2	TGCGCCAGCAGCTTCCGGGACAGGGATGGCTACACCTTC	CASSFRDRDGYTF
18	TRBV7-9	once	TRBD2	TRBJ2-5	TGTGCCAGCAGCGTAGGGACTAGCGGGAGTTGGTACCAAGAGACCCAGTACTTC	CASSVGTSGSWYQETQYF
16	TRBV5-5	-	TRBD1	TRBJ2-6	TGTGCCAGCAGCTTGGTGGGACAGTCTGGGGCCAACGTCCTGACTTTC	CASSLVGQSGANVLTF
15	TRBV28	-	TRBD2	TRBJ2-7	TGTGCCAGCGGGCTCGGACTAGCATCCGCCTACGAGCAGTACTTC	CASGLGLASAYEQYF
14	TRBV28	-	-	TRBJ2-7	TGTGCCAGCAGTAAGACAGGCCCTGTAGACGAGCAGTACTTC	CASSKTGPVDEQYF
13	TRBV6-6	-	-	TRBJ1-3	TGTGCCAGCTCTCGGGGCTCCGGAAACACCATATATTTT	CASSRGSGNTIYF
14	TRBV29-1	-	TRBD2	TRBJ2-7	TGCAGCGTCGAGACTAGCGGGATCGGGAACGAGCAGTACTTC	CSVETSGIGNEQYF
13	TRBV28	-	-	TRBJ2-5	TGTGCCACCCCACGGGGCAGTCAAGAGACCCAGTACTTC	CATPRGSQETQYF
14	TRBV9	-	-	TRBJ1-2	TGTGCCAGCAGCGCTGGTAGGACACTCAACGGCTACACCTTC	CASSAGRTLNGYTF
14	TRBV10-2	-	-	TRBJ1-5	TGCGCCAGCAGGCAGGGATTGAGTGTTCAGCCCCAGCATTTT	CASRQGLSVQPQHF
16	TRBV2	-	TRBD2	TRBJ2-1	TGTGCCAGCAGCGACACTAGCGGGAGCTCCTACAATGAGCAGTTCTTC	CASSDTSGSSYNEQFF
14	TRBV7-2	-	-	TRBJ2-5	TGTGCCAGCAGCTTCAGGGTCCCGTCAGAGACCCAGTACTTC	CASSFRVPSETQYF
14	TRBV27	-	TRBD1	TRBJ2-1	TGTGCCAGCAGACGCACCGGGACAGGGAATGAGCAGTTCTTC	CASRRTGTGNEQFF
14	TRBV19	-	-	TRBJ2-7	TGTGCCAGTAGTTTTGACAGTACCTCCTACGAGCAGTACTTC	CASSFDSTSYEQYF
15	TRBV5-5	once	-	TRBJ2-7	TGTGCCAGCAGCAACGGATATGCTAAGTCCTACGAGCAGTACTTC	CASSNGYAKSYEQYF
15	TRBV27	-	TRBD1	TRBJ2-4	TGTGCCAGCAGTTTAACAGGGGGGCGAGGAAACATTCAGTACTTC	CASSLTGGRGNIQYF
14	TRBV5-4	-	TRBD1	TRBJ2-7	TGTGCCAGCAGTATGGACAGGGGACTATTGGAGCAGTACTTC	CASSMDRGLLEQYF
15	TRBV10-1	-	-	TRBJ2-3	TGCGCCAGCAGTGAGGCAAAAGGAGGCACAGATACGCAGTATTTT	CASSEAKGGTDTQYF
15	TRBV6-6	-	TRBD1	TRBJ1-2	TGTGCCAGCAGTTTCCTCCGACAGGGGATCGATGGCTACACCTTC	CASSFLRQGIDGYTF
14	TRBV10-3	-	TRBD1	TRBJ1-2	TGTGCCATCGCGGGGACAGGGGCGAACTATGGCTACACCTTC	CAIAGTGANYGYTF
14	TRBV2	-	TRBD2	TRBJ2-7	TGTGCCAGCAGTGACGGGACTAGCGGAGACGAGCAGTACTTC	CASSDGTSGDEQYF
20	TRBV5-4	-	-	TRBJ2-7	TGTGCCAGCAGCTTGACTTCCACTGTATACTGGCGACCGAGCTCCTACGAGCAGTACTTC	CASSLTSTVYWRPSSYEQYF
15	TRBV30	-	-	TRBJ1-2	TGTGCCTGGATCCACGTGGTTGGGGGGAGTGTTGGCTACACCTTC	CAWIHVVGGSVGYTF
14	TRBV5-1	-	-	TRBJ2-3	TGCGCCAGCAGCTTGGAGGTTACAAGAGATACGCAGTATTTT	CASSLEVTRDTQYF